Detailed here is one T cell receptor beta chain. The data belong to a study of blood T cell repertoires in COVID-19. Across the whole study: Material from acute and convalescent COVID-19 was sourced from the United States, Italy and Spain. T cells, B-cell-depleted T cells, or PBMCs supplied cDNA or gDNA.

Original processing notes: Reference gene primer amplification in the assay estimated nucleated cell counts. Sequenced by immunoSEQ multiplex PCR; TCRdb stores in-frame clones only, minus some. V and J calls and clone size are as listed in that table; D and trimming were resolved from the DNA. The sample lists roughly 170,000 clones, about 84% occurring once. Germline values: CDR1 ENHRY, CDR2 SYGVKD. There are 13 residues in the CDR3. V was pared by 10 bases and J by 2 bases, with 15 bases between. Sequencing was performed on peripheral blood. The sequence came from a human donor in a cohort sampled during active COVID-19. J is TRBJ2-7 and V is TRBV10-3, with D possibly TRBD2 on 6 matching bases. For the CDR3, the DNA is TGTGCCACCCTCGGGAGCCCGCCCTACGAGCAGTACTTC. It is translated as CATLGSPPYEQYF.